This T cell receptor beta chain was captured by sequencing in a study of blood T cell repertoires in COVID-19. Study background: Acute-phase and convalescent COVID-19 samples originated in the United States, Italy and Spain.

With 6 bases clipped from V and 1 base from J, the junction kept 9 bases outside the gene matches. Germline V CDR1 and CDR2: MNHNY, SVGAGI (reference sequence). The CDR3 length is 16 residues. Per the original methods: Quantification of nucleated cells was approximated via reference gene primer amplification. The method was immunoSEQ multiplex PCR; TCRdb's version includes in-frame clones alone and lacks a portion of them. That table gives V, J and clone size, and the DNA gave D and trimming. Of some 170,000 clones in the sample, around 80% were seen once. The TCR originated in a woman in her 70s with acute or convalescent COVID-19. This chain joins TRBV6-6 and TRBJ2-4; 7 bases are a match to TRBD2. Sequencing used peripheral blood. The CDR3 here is CASSQRGSSAKNIQYF. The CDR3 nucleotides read TGTGCCAGCAGCCAACGCGGGAGCTCGGCCAAAAACATTCAGTACTTC.